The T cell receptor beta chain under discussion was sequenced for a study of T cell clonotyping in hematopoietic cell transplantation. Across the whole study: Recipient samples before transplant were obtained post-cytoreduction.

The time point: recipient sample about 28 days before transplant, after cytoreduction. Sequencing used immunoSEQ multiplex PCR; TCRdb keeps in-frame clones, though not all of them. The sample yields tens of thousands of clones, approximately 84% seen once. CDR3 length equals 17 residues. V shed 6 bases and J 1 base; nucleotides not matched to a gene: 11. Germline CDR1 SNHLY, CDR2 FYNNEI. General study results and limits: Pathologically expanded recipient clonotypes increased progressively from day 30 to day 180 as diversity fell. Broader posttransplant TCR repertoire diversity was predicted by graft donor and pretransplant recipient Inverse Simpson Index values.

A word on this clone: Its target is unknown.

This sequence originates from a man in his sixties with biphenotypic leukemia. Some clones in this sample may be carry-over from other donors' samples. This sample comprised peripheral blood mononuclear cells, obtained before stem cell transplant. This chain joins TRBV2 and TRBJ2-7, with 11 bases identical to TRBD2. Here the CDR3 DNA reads TGTGCCAGCAGGGACAGCCCGGGACTAGCGGATTCCTACGAGCAGTACTTC. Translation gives CASRDSPGLADSYEQYF.